The 26 T cell receptor beta chains below all came from one sample that was sequenced in a study of cytomegalovirus exposure and HLA in healthy donors. Primers for the PCR totalled 60 Vbeta and 13 Jbeta. Sequencing used immunoSEQ multiplex PCR; TCRdb keeps in-frame clones, though not all of them. The table lists approximately 150,000 clones, approximately 80% of them singletons, with roughly 10% in the top ten. The sample consisted of PBMCs. These receptors were taken from a man over 45 in good health and CMV-seropositive.

This clone has only one observation. The V and J genes are TRBV28 and TRBJ2-1; D is possibly TRBD1 (5 bases). V lost 4 bases, J lost 8 bases, and 24 bases lay in between. The CDR3 loop spans 17 amino acids. Per the germline V gene, CDR1 is MDHEN and CDR2 is SYDVKM. CDR3 residues: CASSYPLGAGPRDEQFF. The CDR3 DNA follows: TGTGCCAGCAGTTATCCCTTAGGGGCCGGGCCCCGCGATGAGCAGTTCTTC.

The CDR3 here is CATGTGLNTEAFF. The CDR3 DNA follows: TGTGCCACCGGTACAGGGCTGAACACTGAAGCTTTCTTT. The gene calls are TRBV15 and TRBJ1-1, with a weak D call TRBD1 (6 bases). Per the germline V gene, CDR1 is LNHNV and CDR2 is YYDKDF (reference sequence). V shed 8 bases and J shed 0 bases, with 10 bases lying between them. This CDR3 contains 13 residues.

The chain links TRBV5-8 to TRBJ2-5; D gene uncertain. The ends were cut back, 1 base at V and 8 bases at J, with 6 bases in the middle. Looked up from germline, CDR1 is SGHTS and CDR2 is YDEGEE. The CDR3 length is 11 residues. The chain's CDR3 is CASSLLDTQYF. In DNA, the CDR3 is TGTGCCAGCAGCTTGCTAGACACCCAGTACTTC.

The chain has TRBV5-1 and TRBJ2-1, with TRBD2 matching 8 bases. The CDR3 sequence is 14 residues long. The J segment lost 8 bases and the V segment lost 0 bases, leaving 4 bases of the junction unmatched. CDR1 is SGHRS and CDR2 is YFSETQ in the germline V gene. The CDR3 spells CASSLAGAGDEQFF. The CDR3 coding sequence is TGCGCCAGCAGCTTGGCAGGAGCGGGGGATGAGCAGTTCTTC.

This clone showed up just a few times. The chain joins TRBV6-5 to TRBJ2-5; a weak D match, TRBD1 (7 bases). V lost 6 bases, J lost 4 bases, and 18 bases lay in between. This CDR3 has 15 amino acids. Germline V lookup: CDR1 MNHEY, CDR2 SVGAGI. CDR3 residues: CASRPDREVVETQYF. CDR3 in DNA: TGTGCCAGCAGGCCCGACAGGGAGGTGGTAGAGACCCAGTACTTC.

This chain joins TRBV6-5 and TRBJ1-5; TRBD1 matches at 9 bases. The V and J ends lost 5 bases and 7 bases, in that order; junction bases with no gene match: 6. There are 14 residues in the CDR3. Germline CDR1 MNHEY, CDR2 SVGAGI. The CDR3 protein is CASSQGQGWQPQHF. The CDR3 bases are TGTGCCAGCAGTCAAGGACAGGGGTGGCAGCCCCAGCATTTT.

In this sample, this clone turned up once. The rearrangement links TRBV5-1 to TRBJ2-5, with TRBD1 as a possible D gene (5 bases). Germline V lookup: CDR1 SGHRS, CDR2 YFSETQ. V was clipped by 0 bases and J by 0 bases, with 9 bases between them. The CDR3 contains 15 residues. CDR3 protein: CASSLEGSDQETQYF. CDR3 nucleotide sequence: TGCGCCAGCAGCTTGGAGGGGTCGGACCAAGAGACCCAGTACTTC.

This clone came up a few times. The rearrangement uses TRBV2 and TRBJ2-3; 9 bases align to TRBD2. Unmatched junction bases numbered 14, after V lost 8 bases and J lost 14 bases. This CDR3 contains 13 residues. Per germline, CDR1 SNHLY and CDR2 FYNNEI. CDR3 region: CASVASGDKKLYF. CDR3 in DNA: TGTGCCAGCGTGGCTAGCGGGGATAAAAAGTTGTATTTT.

V is TRBV6-1 and J is TRBJ1-4, with D perhaps matching TRBD1 (5 bases). This CDR3 comprises 14 residues. Trimming pared 5 bases from V and 5 bases from J, leaving 12 bases between. Germline CDR1 is MNHNS and CDR2 is SASEGT. CDR3 nucleotide sequence: TGTGCCAGCAGTAGAGGGGAGGGGAATGAAAAACTGTTTTTT. It translates to CASSRGEGNEKLFF.

This chain connects TRBV18 to TRBJ1-1, with D maybe TRBD1 (5 bases). CDR3 size: 16 residues. V was pared by 2 bases and J by 3 bases, with 16 bases between. Germline loops: CDR1 KGHSH, CDR2 LQKENI. Written as DNA, the CDR3 is TGTGCCAGCTCACCAGAATTGCCAACCAGGGACACTGAAGCTTTCTTT. It encodes CASSPELPTRDTEAFF. The full variable domain, rest sourced from reference TRBV18 and TRBJ1-1, is NAGVMQNPRHLVRRRGQEARLRCSPMKGHSHVYWYRQLPEEGLKFMVYLQKENIIDESGMPKERFSAEFPKEGPSILRIQQVVRGDSAAYFCASSPELPTRDTEAFFGQGTRLTVV.

This clone was recorded only once. This chain joins TRBV11-2 and TRBJ2-7; D not certain. The CDR3 consists of 14 residues. Germline V lookup: CDR1 SGHAT, CDR2 FQNNGV. V was trimmed by 3 bases and J by 0 bases, leaving 9 bases between them. The CDR3, as DNA: TGTGCCAGCAGCTTGCGGTCAATCTCCTACGAGCAGTACTTC. Its protein product is CASSLRSISYEQYF.

This clone showed up just once. The chain joins TRBV7-2 to TRBJ2-1, with D possibly matching TRBD1 (5 bases). Per the germline V gene, CDR1 is SGHTA and CDR2 is FQGNSA. The V gene lost 5 bases and the J gene lost 6 bases, with 11 bases spanning the gap. The CDR3 is 13 residues long. Here the CDR3 reads CASSRGQVNEQFF. As DNA, the CDR3 is TGTGCCAGCAGCCGAGGACAAGTCAATGAGCAGTTCTTC.

CDR3 DNA: TGTGCCAGCAATATCTTCGGGACAGGGTCCTACGAGCAGTACTTC. As protein: CASNIFGTGSYEQYF. The chain joins TRBV28 to TRBJ2-7; 9 bases map to TRBD1. Germline V lookup: CDR1 MDHEN, CDR2 SYDVKM. After removal of 7 bases from V and 1 base from J, the junction contained 8 bases not matched to a gene. CDR3 length equals 15 residues.

The V gene is TRBV19, the J gene TRBJ1-1; 8 nucleotides align to TRBD1. Looked up from germline, CDR1 is LNHDA and CDR2 is SQIVND (reference sequence). The ends lost 5 bases at V and 6 bases at J; junction bases unmatched: 14. This CDR3 has 16 amino acids. CDR3 amino acids: CASSLRTGQGISEAFF. The CDR3, as DNA: TGTGCCAGTAGTCTTCGGACAGGGCAAGGAATATCTGAAGCTTTCTTT.

The chain employs TRBV11-2 and TRBJ2-7; TRBD2 might be the D (6 bases). With 3 bases removed from V and 3 bases from J, the gap between germline ends came to 12 bases. The CDR3 extends over 14 amino acids. The germline V gene has CDR1 SGHAT and CDR2 FQNNGV. CDR3 nucleotide sequence: TGTGCCAGCAGCTTGGAGTTAGCGGTCTACGAGCAGTACTTC. The encoded protein is CASSLELAVYEQYF.

The rearrangement joins TRBV28 to TRBJ1-5; 9 bases match TRBD1. CDR3 size: 15 residues. CDR1 is MDHEN and CDR2 is SYDVKM in the germline V gene. J gave up 5 bases and V 2 bases, and 4 bases lay outside the gene matches. CDR3 bases: TGTGCCAGCAGTTTAAACAGGGGGCTGGATCAGCCCCAGCATTTT. Amino acid sequence: CASSLNRGLDQPQHF.

With respect to this clone: Other DNA sequences in this specimen translate into the identical CDR3. The chain employs TRBV9 and TRBJ2-3; 7 bases align to TRBD1. Germline assignment: CDR1 SGDLS and CDR2 YYNGEE. V shed 3 bases and J 6 bases; nucleotides not matched to a gene: 4. CDR3 length: 13 residues. CDR3 sequence: CASSGTGGDTQYF. CDR3 coding DNA: TGTGCCAGCAGCGGGACAGGAGGCGATACGCAGTATTTT.

This sequence joins TRBV28 and TRBJ2-3; 10 bases line up with TRBD1. CDR1 is MDHEN, CDR2 SYDVKM, per germline. The CDR3 runs 20 residues. The junction had 15 bases not matched to a gene; V was cut back by 0 bases and J by 3 bases. CDR3 amino acids: CASSLWGQGIGTRETDTQYF. Here the CDR3 DNA reads TGTGCCAGCAGTTTATGGGGACAGGGGATTGGAACAAGGGAGACAGATACGCAGTATTTT.

The V call is TRBV11-2, the J call TRBJ2-7; D uncertain. Trimming pared 0 bases from V and 7 bases from J, leaving 10 bases between. CDR1 and CDR2 from the germline V gene are SGHAT and FQNNGV. This CDR3 has 13 amino acids. CDR3 nucleotides: TGTGCCAGCAGCTTAGATATAGAGTCGGAGCAGTACTTC. Translating it yields CASSLDIESEQYF.

The gene calls are TRBV9 and TRBJ1-2, with 8 bases that match TRBD1. Germline V gene data show CDR1 as SGDLS and CDR2 as YYNGEE. CDR3 length: 13 amino acids. With V trimmed by 2 bases and J by 8 bases, 5 bases remained unmatched. The CDR3 loop reads CASSVSSGGGYTF. CDR3 nucleotides: TGTGCCAGCAGCGTTTCCTCAGGGGGCGGCTACACCTTC.

The chain employs TRBV4-3 and TRBJ2-6, with a tentative D call TRBD2 (6 bases). The germline V gene encodes CDR1 LGHNA and CDR2 YSLEER. The CDR3 consists of 16 residues. Trimming took off 0 bases at V and 2 bases at J, with 8 bases between the two ends. CDR3 nucleotides: TGCGCCAGCAGCCAAGAATGGAGGGCTGGGGCCAACGTCCTGACTTTC. Amino acid sequence: CASSQEWRAGANVLTF.

The V call is TRBV4-3, the J call TRBJ1-2; the match to TRBD1 covers 8 bases. Germline V gene data show CDR1 as LGHNA and CDR2 as YSLEER. V was clipped by 0 bases and J by 6 bases; unmatched bases: 3. This CDR3 comprises 14 residues. CDR3 coding DNA: TGCGCCAGCAGCCAAGATCAGGGGGCGAATGGCTACACCTTC. This gives the protein CASSQDQGANGYTF.

This clone was seen just once. The V gene is TRBV29-1, the J gene TRBJ2-5; 9 bases map to TRBD1. From germline, CDR1 is SQVTM and CDR2 ANQGSEA. With 6 bases clipped from V and 5 bases from J, the junction kept 4 bases outside the gene matches. CDR3 size: 12 residues. CDR3 residues: CSVQGARETQYF. The CDR3 coding sequence is TGCAGCGTACAGGGGGCACGGGAGACCCAGTACTTC.

The gene calls are TRBV4-3 and TRBJ2-3, with 7 nucleotides matching TRBD1. V lost 4 bases to trimming and J lost 4 bases; unmatched junction nucleotides: 5. This CDR3 comprises 14 residues. Germline assignment: CDR1 LGHNA and CDR2 YSLEER. The CDR3 DNA sequence: TGCGCCAGCAGCCCTGGGACAGACCCAGATACGCAGTATTTT. Amino acids: CASSPGTDPDTQYF.

This chain joins TRBV19 and TRBJ2-1, with TRBD1 identical over 8 bases. This CDR3 has 19 residues. V was clipped by 1 base and J by 0 bases; unmatched bases: 11. In germline, CDR1 is LNHDA, CDR2 SQIVND (reference sequence). The CDR3 is CASSIVGGQGHSSYNEQFF. The CDR3 region has the DNA TGTGCCAGTAGTATAGTAGGAGGACAGGGCCATAGCTCCTACAATGAGCAGTTCTTC.

The chain links TRBV20-1 to TRBJ1-2; 8 nucleotides line up with TRBD1. This CDR3 has 11 residues. From germline, CDR1 is DFQATT and CDR2 SNEGSKA (reference sequence). CDR3 bases: TGCAGCCCTACAGGGGGCTATGGCTACACCTTC. It translates to CSPTGGYGYTF.